This TCR beta chain is drawn from a study of technical replicates of blood from several donors. V lost 7 bases to trimming and J lost 9 bases, with 10 bases between them. This CDR3 is built from 11 residues. Germline CDR1 and CDR2: SNHLY and FYNNEI. Sequenced by immunoSEQ multiplex PCR; TCRdb stores in-frame clones only, minus some. Among about 94,000 clones, approximately 94% were seen once, and the ten largest hold around 0.22%. This clonotype originated in a human donor in good health. The rearrangement uses TRBV2 and TRBJ2-1; the D is unclear. The sequencing sample was made of T cells isolated from PBMCs. In DNA, the CDR3 is TGTGCCAGCATGCTCTCGGGTGAGCAGTTCTTC. It encodes CASMLSGEQFF. Using reference TRBV2 and TRBJ2-1 for the parts outside the CDR3, the full variable domain is EPEVTQTPSHQVTQMGQEVILRCVPISNHLYFYWYRQILGQKVEFLVSFYNNEISEKSEIFDDQFSVERPDGSNFTLKIRSTKLEDSAMYFCASMLSGEQFFGPGTRLTVL.